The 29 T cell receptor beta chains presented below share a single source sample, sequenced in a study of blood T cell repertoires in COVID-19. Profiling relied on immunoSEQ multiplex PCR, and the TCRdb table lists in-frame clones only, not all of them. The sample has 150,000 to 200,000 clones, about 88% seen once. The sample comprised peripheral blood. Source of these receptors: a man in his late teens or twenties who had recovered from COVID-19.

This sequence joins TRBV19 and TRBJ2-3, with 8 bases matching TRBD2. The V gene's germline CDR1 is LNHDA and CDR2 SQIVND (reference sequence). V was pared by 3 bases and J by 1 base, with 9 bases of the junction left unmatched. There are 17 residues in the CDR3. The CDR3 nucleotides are TGTGCCAGTAGTATCCCCGGGGGGGAGCCGCGCACAGATACGCAGTATTTT. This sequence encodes CASSIPGGEPRTDTQYF.

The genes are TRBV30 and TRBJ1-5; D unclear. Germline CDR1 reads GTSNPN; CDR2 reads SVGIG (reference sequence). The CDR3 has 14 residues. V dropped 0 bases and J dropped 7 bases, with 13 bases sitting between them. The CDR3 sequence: CAWSVREVVQPQHF. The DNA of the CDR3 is TGTGCCTGGAGTGTACGGGAGGTGGTCCAGCCCCAGCATTTT.

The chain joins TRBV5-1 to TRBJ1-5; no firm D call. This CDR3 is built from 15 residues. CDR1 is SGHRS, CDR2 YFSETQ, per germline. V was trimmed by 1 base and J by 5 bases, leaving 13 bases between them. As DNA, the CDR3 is TGCGCCAGCAGCTTGTTCCGGATGAGGGATCAGCCCCAGCATTTT. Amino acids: CASSLFRMRDQPQHF.

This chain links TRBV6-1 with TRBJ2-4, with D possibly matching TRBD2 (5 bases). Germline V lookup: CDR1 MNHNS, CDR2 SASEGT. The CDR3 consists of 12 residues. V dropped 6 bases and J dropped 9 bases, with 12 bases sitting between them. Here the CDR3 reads CASRTPEGIQYF. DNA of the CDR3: TGTGCCAGCAGGACTCCTGAGGGCATTCAGTACTTC.

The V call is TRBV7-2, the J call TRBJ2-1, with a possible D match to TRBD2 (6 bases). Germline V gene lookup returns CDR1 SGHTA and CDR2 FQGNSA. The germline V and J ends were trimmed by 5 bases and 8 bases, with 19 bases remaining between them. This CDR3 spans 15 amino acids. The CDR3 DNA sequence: TGTGCCAGCAGCCCCTCGGGACTTTACTCCGATGAGCAGTTCTTC. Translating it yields CASSPSGLYSDEQFF.

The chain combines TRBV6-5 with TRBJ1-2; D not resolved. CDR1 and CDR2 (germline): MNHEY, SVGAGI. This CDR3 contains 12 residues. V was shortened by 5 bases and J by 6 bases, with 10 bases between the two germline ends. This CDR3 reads CASSTGVDGYTF. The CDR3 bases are TGTGCCAGCAGTACCGGGGTGGATGGCTACACCTTC.

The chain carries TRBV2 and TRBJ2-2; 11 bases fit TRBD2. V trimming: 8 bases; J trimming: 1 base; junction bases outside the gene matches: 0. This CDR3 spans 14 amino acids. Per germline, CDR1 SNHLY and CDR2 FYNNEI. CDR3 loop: CASGTSGNTGELFF. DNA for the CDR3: TGTGCCAGCGGGACTAGCGGGAACACCGGGGAGCTGTTTTTT.

This chain's CDR3 is CASRDDRGQSNQPQHF. CDR3 nucleotides: TGTGCCAGCAGAGATGACAGGGGGCAAAGCAATCAGCCCCAGCATTTT. The chain is built from TRBV28 and TRBJ1-5; TRBD1 matches at 10 bases. V was pared by 6 bases and J by 1 base, with 6 bases of the junction left unmatched. CDR1 and CDR2 from the germline V gene are MDHEN and SYDVKM. The CDR3 runs to 16 residues.

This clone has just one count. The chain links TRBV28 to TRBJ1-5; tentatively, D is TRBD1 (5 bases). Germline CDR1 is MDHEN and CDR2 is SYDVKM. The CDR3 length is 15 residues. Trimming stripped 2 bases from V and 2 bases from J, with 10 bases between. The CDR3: CASSLTVRGNQPQHF. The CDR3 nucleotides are TGTGCCAGCAGTTTAACAGTCAGGGGCAATCAGCCCCAGCATTTT.

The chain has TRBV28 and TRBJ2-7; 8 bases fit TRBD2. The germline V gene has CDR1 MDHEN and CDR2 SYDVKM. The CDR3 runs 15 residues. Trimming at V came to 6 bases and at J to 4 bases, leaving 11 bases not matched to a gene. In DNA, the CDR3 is TGTGCCAGCAGCCGCGCGGGAGGAAAGGATTACGAGCAGTACTTC. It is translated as CASSRAGGKDYEQYF.

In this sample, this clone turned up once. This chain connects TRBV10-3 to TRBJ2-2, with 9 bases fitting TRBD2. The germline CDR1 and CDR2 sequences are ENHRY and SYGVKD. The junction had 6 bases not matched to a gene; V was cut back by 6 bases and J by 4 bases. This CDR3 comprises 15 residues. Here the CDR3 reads CAISLGLAPTGELFF. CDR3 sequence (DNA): TGTGCCATCAGCCTAGGACTAGCGCCCACCGGGGAGCTGTTTTTT.

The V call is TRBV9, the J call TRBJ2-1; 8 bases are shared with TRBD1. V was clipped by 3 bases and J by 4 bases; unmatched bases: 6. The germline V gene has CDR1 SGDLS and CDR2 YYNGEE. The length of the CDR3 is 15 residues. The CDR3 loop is CASSASGQDYNEQFF. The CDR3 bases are TGTGCCAGCAGCGCCTCGGGACAGGATTACAATGAGCAGTTCTTC.

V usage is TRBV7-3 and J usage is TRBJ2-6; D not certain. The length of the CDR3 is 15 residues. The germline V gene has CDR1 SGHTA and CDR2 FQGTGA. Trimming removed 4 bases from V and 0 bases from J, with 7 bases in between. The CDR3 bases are TGTGCCAGCAGCTATCGACACTCTGGGGCCAACGTCCTGACTTTC. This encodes CASSYRHSGANVLTF.

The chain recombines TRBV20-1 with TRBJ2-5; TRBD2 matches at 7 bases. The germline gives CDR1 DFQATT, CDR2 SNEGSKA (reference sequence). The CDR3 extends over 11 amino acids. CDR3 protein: CSDGGSKTQYF. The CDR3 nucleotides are TGCAGCGACGGGGGGTCGAAGACCCAGTACTTC.

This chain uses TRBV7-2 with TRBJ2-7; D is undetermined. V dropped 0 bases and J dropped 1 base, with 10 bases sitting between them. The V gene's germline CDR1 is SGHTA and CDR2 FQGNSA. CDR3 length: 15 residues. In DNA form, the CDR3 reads TGTGCCAGCAGCTTAGCGAGAGGTCTTTCCTACGAGCAGTACTTC. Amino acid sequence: CASSLARGLSYEQYF.

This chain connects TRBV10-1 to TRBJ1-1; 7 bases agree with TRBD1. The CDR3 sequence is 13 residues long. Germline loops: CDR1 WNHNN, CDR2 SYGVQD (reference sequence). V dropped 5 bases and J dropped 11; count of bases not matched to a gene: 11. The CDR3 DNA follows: TGCGCCAGCAGTTTTTCGGGACAGTTCTTTGCTTTCTTT. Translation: CASSFSGQFFAFF.

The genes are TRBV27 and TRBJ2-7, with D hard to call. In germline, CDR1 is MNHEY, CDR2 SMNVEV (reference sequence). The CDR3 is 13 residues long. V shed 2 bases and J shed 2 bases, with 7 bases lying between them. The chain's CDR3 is CASSLGPTYEQYF. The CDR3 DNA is TGTGCCAGCAGTTTAGGGCCGACCTACGAGCAGTACTTC.

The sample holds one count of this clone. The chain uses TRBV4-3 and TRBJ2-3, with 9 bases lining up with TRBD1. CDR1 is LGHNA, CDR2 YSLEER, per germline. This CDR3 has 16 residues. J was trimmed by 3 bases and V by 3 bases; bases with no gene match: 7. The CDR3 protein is CASSQFRDRATDTQYF. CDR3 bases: TGCGCCAGCAGCCAGTTCCGGGACAGGGCAACAGATACGCAGTATTTT.

CDR3 region: CASSQGTAPNEQFF. CDR3 bases: TGTGCCAGCAGCCAAGGGACAGCACCCAATGAGCAGTTCTTC. V and J are TRBV7-2 and TRBJ2-1; 7 bases align to TRBD1. This CDR3 region has 14 residues. Trimming at V came to 5 bases and at J to 6 bases, leaving 7 bases not matched to a gene. CDR1 is SGHTA and CDR2 is FQGNSA in the germline V gene.

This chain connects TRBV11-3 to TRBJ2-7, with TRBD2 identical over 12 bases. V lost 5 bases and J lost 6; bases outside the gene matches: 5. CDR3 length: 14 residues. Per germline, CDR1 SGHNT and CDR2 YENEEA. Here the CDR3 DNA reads TGTGCCAGCAGCCTAGCGGGAGGGCCGGGCGAGCAGTACTTC. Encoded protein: CASSLAGGPGEQYF.

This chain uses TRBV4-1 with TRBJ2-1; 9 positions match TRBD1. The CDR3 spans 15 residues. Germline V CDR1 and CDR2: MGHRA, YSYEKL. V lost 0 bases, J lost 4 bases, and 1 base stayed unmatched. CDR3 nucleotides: TGCGCCAGCAGCCAAGAGGACAGGGGATACAATGAGCAGTTCTTC. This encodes CASSQEDRGYNEQFF.

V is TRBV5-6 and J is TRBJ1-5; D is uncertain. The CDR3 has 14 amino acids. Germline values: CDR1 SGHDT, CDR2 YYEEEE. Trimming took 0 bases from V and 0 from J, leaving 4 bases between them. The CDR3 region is CASSLASSNQPQHF. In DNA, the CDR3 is TGTGCCAGCAGCTTGGCCAGTAGCAATCAGCCCCAGCATTTT.

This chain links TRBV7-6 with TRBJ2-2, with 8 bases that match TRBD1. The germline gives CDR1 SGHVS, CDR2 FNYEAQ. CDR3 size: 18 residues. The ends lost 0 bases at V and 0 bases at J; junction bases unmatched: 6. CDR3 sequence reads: CASSLAPAGQANTGELFF. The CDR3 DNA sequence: TGTGCCAGCAGCTTAGCGCCCGCGGGACAGGCGAACACCGGGGAGCTGTTTTTT.

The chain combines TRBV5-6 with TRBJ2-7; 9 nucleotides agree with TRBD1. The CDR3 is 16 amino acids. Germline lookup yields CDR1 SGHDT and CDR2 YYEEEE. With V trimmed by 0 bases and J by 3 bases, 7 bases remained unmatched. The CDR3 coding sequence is TGTGCCAGCAGCTTGGGAACAGGGGGCCTAATCTACGAGCAGTACTTC. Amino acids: CASSLGTGGLIYEQYF.

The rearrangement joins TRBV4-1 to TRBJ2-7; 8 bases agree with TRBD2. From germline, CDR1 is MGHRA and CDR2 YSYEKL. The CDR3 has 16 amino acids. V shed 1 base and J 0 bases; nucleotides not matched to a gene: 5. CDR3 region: CASSQVSLAGSYEQYF. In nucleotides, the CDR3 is TGCGCCAGCAGCCAAGTTTCCCTAGCGGGCTCCTACGAGCAGTACTTC.

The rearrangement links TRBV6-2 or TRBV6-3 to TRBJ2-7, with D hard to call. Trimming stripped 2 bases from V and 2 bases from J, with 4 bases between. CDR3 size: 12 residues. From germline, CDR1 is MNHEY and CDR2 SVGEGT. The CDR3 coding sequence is TGTGCCAGCAGTTACGCGACCTACGAGCAGTACTTC. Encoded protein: CASSYATYEQYF.

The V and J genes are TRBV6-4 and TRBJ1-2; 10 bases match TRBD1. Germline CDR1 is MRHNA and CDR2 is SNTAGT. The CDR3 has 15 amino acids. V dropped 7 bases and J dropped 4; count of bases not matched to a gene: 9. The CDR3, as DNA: TGTGCCAGCAAGCTCCGGGACAGGGGACCCTATGGCTACACCTTC. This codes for CASKLRDRGPYGYTF.

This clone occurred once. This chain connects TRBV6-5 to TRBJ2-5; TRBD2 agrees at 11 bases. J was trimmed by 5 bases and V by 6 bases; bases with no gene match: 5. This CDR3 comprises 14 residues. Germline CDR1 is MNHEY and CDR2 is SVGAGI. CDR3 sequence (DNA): TGTGCCAGCAGGGTAGCGGGAGGGAGGGAGACCCAGTACTTC. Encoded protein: CASRVAGGRETQYF.

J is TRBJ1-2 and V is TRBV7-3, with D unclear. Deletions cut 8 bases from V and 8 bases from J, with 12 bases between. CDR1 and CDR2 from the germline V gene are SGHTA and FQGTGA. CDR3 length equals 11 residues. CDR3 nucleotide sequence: TGTGCCAGCGGCCTAGCTGGAGGCTACACCTTC. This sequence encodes CASGLAGGYTF.